Following are 21 T cell receptor beta chains from one sample sequenced in a study of CD4+ T cells in melanoma. The protocol was immunoSEQ multiplex PCR, while the TCRdb copy is restricted to in-frame clones and leaves out a portion. Altogether 15,000 to 20,000 clones are present, 81% being singletons, with the ten largest covering 4.5% to 5.5%. The source material was cells from a culture (not recorded whether cultured in vitro). The receptors originated from a human donor with melanoma.

The V gene is TRBV5-8, the J gene TRBJ2-3; no definite D call. The germline V gene encodes CDR1 SGHTS and CDR2 YDEGEE. This CDR3 is 12 amino acids long. Trimming pared 1 base from V and 5 bases from J, leaving 5 bases between. In nucleotides, the CDR3 is TGTGCCAGCAGCTTGAGCCTAGATACGCAGTATTTT. This translates into CASSLSLDTQYF.

This clone was detected once. The chain recombines TRBV2 with TRBJ2-2, with 8 bases lining up with TRBD1. The CDR3 contains 14 residues. Looked up from germline, CDR1 is SNHLY and CDR2 is FYNNEI. Unmatched junction bases numbered 5, after V lost 7 bases and J lost 4 bases. CDR3 DNA: TGTGCCAGCACCCCGGACAGGGTCACCGGGGAGCTGTTTTTT. The encoded protein is CASTPDRVTGELFF.

The V gene is TRBV6-6, the J gene TRBJ2-2, with 7 bases lining up with TRBD1. Trimming removed 6 bases from V and 0 bases from J; junction bases left unmatched: 4. The CDR3 covers 15 residues. Germline V gene lookup returns CDR1 MNHNY and CDR2 SVGAGI (reference sequence). The CDR3 DNA follows: TGTGCCAGCAGGTCGGGACAGTCGAACACCGGGGAGCTGTTTTTT. This sequence encodes CASRSGQSNTGELFF.

This clone came up a few times. This rearrangement joins TRBV19 to TRBJ1-1, with a tentative D call TRBD1 (5 bases). V was trimmed by 3 bases and J by 4 bases, leaving 12 bases between them. Germline loops: CDR1 LNHDA, CDR2 SQIVND (reference sequence). There are 14 residues in the CDR3. In DNA, the CDR3 is TGTGCCAGTAGTATCGCAGGGCTGCTCACTGAAGCTTTCTTT. Amino acid sequence: CASSIAGLLTEAFF.

This clone was recorded a few times. The chain uses TRBV5-6 and TRBJ1-2; D remains ambiguous. The germline gives CDR1 SGHDT, CDR2 YYEEEE. There are 13 residues in the CDR3. V was trimmed by 4 bases and J by 8 bases, leaving 15 bases between them. CDR3 DNA: TGTGCCAGCAGCCAGAACTTTTTAGGAGGCTACACCTTC. It is translated as CASSQNFLGGYTF.

V usage is TRBV11-2 and J usage is TRBJ1-2, with 7 positions matching TRBD1. Germline CDR1 SGHAT, CDR2 FQNNGV. The CDR3 covers 13 residues. The V segment lost 3 bases and the J segment 6 bases; nucleotides outside the gene matches: 4. The CDR3 DNA reads TGTGCCAGCAGCTTGGGACAGTTAGATGGCTACACCTTC. Translated: CASSLGQLDGYTF.

This chain connects TRBV6-5 to TRBJ1-6; TRBD1 might be the D (6 bases). Trimming stripped 6 bases from V and 5 bases from J, with 11 bases between. Looked up from germline, CDR1 is MNHEY and CDR2 is SVGAGI. The CDR3 sequence is 14 residues long. CDR3 sequence: CASSRTDHNSPLHF. The CDR3 coding sequence is TGTGCCAGCAGCCGGACAGATCATAATTCACCCCTCCACTTT.

V and J are TRBV13 and TRBJ1-3; D is unclear. The CDR3 totals 16 residues. The V and J ends lost 7 bases and 1 base respectively, with 17 bases between them. Germline lookup yields CDR1 PRHDT and CDR2 FYEKMQ (reference sequence). The DNA of the CDR3 is TGTGCCAGCACCCAGCGACCCGTCGGGTCTGGAAACACCATATATTTT. Amino acids: CASTQRPVGSGNTIYF. Full variable domain (rest looked up from reference TRBV13 and TRBJ1-3): AAGVIQSPRHLIKEKRETATLKCYPIPRHDTVYWYQQGPGQDPQFLISFYEKMQSDKGSIPDRFSAQQFSDYHSELNMSSLELGDSALYFCASTQRPVGSGNTIYFGEGSWLTVV.

The J gene is TRBJ1-2, the V gene TRBV6-5, with D unresolved. Looked up from germline, CDR1 is MNHEY and CDR2 is SVGAGI. The CDR3 consists of 14 residues. V was shortened by 0 bases and J by 6 bases, with 11 bases between the two germline ends. CDR3 protein: CASSYSIGVDGYTF. The CDR3 coding sequence is TGTGCCAGCAGTTACTCTATCGGGGTGGATGGCTACACCTTC.

The gene calls are TRBV4-1 and TRBJ1-4; D is ambiguous. From germline, CDR1 is MGHRA and CDR2 YSYEKL. The CDR3 sequence is 16 residues long. V lost 0 bases to trimming and J lost 0 bases, with 8 bases between them. The CDR3 DNA is TGCGCCAGCAGCCAAGAAACCCAGGCAACTAATGAAAAACTGTTTTTT. This translates into CASSQETQATNEKLFF.

The chain employs TRBV18 and TRBJ1-5; a possible D gene is TRBD1 (6 bases). Germline V gene sequence: CDR1 KGHSH, CDR2 LQKENI. CDR3 length: 16 amino acids. Trimming cost V 3 bases and J 0 bases, with 12 bases left between them. This CDR3 is CASSPRQDYSNQPQHF. CDR3 coding DNA: TGTGCCAGCTCACCCCGACAGGATTATAGCAATCAGCCCCAGCATTTT.

The rearrangement links TRBV5-1 to TRBJ2-7; D ambiguous. The CDR3 contains 15 residues. V lost 2 bases and J lost 2, with 14 bases in between. Germline loops: CDR1 SGHRS, CDR2 YFSETQ. CDR3 coding DNA: TGCGCCAGCAGCTTCCGACCGACCGATCCCTACGAGCAGTACTTC. Translation: CASSFRPTDPYEQYF.

This clone was counted between two and nine times. The chain links TRBV14 to TRBJ2-7; 11 positions agree with TRBD1. Per the germline V gene, CDR1 is SGHDN and CDR2 is FVKESK. V was pared by 4 bases and J by 4 bases, with 6 bases of the junction left unmatched. The CDR3 is 15 amino acids. The CDR3 reads CASSRGTGGNYEQYF. DNA of the CDR3: TGTGCCAGCAGCCGCGGGACAGGGGGTAATTACGAGCAGTACTTC.

The chain joins TRBV6-5 to TRBJ2-3, with 7 bases that match TRBD1. Germline lookup yields CDR1 MNHEY and CDR2 SVGAGI. The CDR3 runs to 14 residues. V dropped 7 bases and J dropped 4; count of bases not matched to a gene: 8. The CDR3 here is CASKRQGVPDTQYF. The DNA of the CDR3 is TGTGCCAGCAAGCGGCAGGGGGTGCCAGATACGCAGTATTTT.

CDR3 sequence reads: CASRDRAIANYGYTF. DNA of the CDR3: TGTGCCAGCAGGGACAGGGCTATTGCTAACTATGGCTACACCTTC. This chain connects TRBV2 to TRBJ1-2; 8 bases are shared with TRBD1. Trimming cost V 6 bases and J 0 bases; bases outside gene matches: 6. The CDR3 has 15 amino acids. The germline gives CDR1 SNHLY, CDR2 FYNNEI. Filled out from reference TRBV2 and TRBJ1-2, the complete variable domain reads EPEVTQTPSHQVTQMGQEVILRCVPISNHLYFYWYRQILGQKVEFLVSFYNNEISEKSEIFDDQFSVERPDGSNFTLKIRSTKLEDSAMYFCASRDRAIANYGYTFGSGTRLTVV.

This sequence joins TRBV12-2 and TRBJ1-1. TRBV12-2 is termed a pseudogene. CDR3 length equals 15 residues. CDR3 amino acids: CASRLLKELGAEAFF. As DNA, the CDR3 is TGTGCAAGTCGCTTATTGAAGGAGCTTGGGGCTGAAGCTTTCTTT.

V and J are TRBV30 and TRBJ1-2, with D perhaps TRBD1 (6 bases). Trimming removed 2 bases from V and 5 bases from J, with 9 bases in between. The CDR3 spans 12 residues. Germline assignment: CDR1 GTSNPN and CDR2 SVGIG (reference sequence). This CDR3 is CAWSWQGYGYTF. Here the CDR3 DNA reads TGTGCCTGGAGTTGGCAGGGGTATGGCTACACCTTC.

The rearrangement links TRBV6-5 to TRBJ1-2, with no clear D. Trimming took 5 bases from V and 5 from J, leaving 9 bases between them. The CDR3 has 12 amino acids. Germline assignment: CDR1 MNHEY and CDR2 SVGAGI. This CDR3 is CASSPDGYGYTF. The CDR3 region has the DNA TGTGCCAGCAGTCCCGACGGATATGGCTACACCTTC.

The chain joins TRBV7-2 to TRBJ2-3, with 7 bases fitting TRBD2. This CDR3 contains 15 residues. Germline CDR1 is SGHTA and CDR2 is FQGNSA. The V gene end was trimmed by 1 base and the J gene end by 3 bases; junction bases not matched to a gene: 4. This CDR3 reads CASSLVGGGTDTQYF. The CDR3 coding sequence is TGTGCCAGCAGCTTAGTTGGGGGGGGGACAGATACGCAGTATTTT. The complete variable domain, with remaining parts taken from reference TRBV7-2 and TRBJ2-3, reads GAGVSQSPSNKVTEKGKDVELRCDPISGHTALYWYRQSLGQGLEFLIYFQGNSAPDKSGLPSDRFSAERTGGSVSTLTIQRTQQEDSAVYLCASSLVGGGTDTQYFGPGTRLTVL.

V gene TRBV11-2 combines with J gene TRBJ2-7; perhaps TRBD2 as D (5 bases). The V end lost 4 bases, the J end lost 0 bases, and 10 bases lay between the germline ends. The CDR3 extends over 14 amino acids. Looked up from germline, CDR1 is SGHAT and CDR2 is FQNNGV. CDR3 residues: CASSSRGISYEQYF. DNA for the CDR3: TGTGCCAGCAGCTCCCGGGGTATCTCCTACGAGCAGTACTTC.

The chain has TRBV19 and TRBJ2-7; a possible D gene is TRBD1 (6 bases). The CDR3 length is 14 residues. V lost 4 bases to trimming and J lost 5 bases, with 15 bases between them. Germline lookup yields CDR1 LNHDA and CDR2 SQIVND (reference sequence). CDR3 sequence: CASSRAGVFHEQYF. For the CDR3, the DNA is TGTGCCAGTAGTAGGGCAGGGGTTTTCCACGAGCAGTACTTC.